A selection of T cell receptor beta chains follows, all from one sample in a study of cytomegalovirus exposure and HLA in healthy donors. Libraries were prepared by immunoSEQ multiplex PCR; TCRdb keeps only in-frame clonotypes and omits some of them. The repertoire includes about 140,000 clones, approximately 87% of them detected once, and about 5% sits in the top ten. The sequenced sample consisted of PBMCs. These receptors originate from a woman between 25 and 40 years old in good health and CMV-seronegative. CDR3s include the opening cysteine and the closing phenylalanine or tryptophan.

J gene: TRBJ1-1; V gene: TRBV30; CDR3 protein: CAWSWQGEAFF
J gene: TRBJ2-6; V gene: TRBV11-2; CDR3 protein: CASSPTGYGVVGANVLTF
J gene: TRBJ2-2; V gene: TRBV5-1; CDR3 protein: CASSLRSLAGGQNTGELFF
J gene: TRBJ1-2; V gene: TRBV28; CDR3 protein: CASRIQRYYGYTF
J gene: TRBJ2-1; V gene: TRBV28; CDR3 protein: CASSYPRTGAYNEQFF
J gene: TRBJ1-2; V gene: TRBV5-1; CDR3 protein: CASSFSSHGYTF
J gene: TRBJ2-7; V gene: TRBV7-2; CDR3 protein: CASRKGARFYEQYF
J gene: TRBJ1-2; V gene: TRBV7-2; CDR3 protein: CASSVHPSVGRVGYTF
J gene: TRBJ1-2; V gene: TRBV4-3; CDR3 protein: CASSQAQTVYGYTF
J gene: TRBJ2-3; V gene: TRBV6-4; CDR3 protein: CASSEGTTQPDTQYF